These T cell receptor beta chains were read from a single sample in a study of T cell responses to AZD1222 COVID-19 vaccine. Libraries were prepared by immunoSEQ multiplex PCR; TCRdb keeps only in-frame clonotypes and omits some of them. Among 110,000 to 150,000 clones listed, 90% to 95% were seen once. The material was peripheral blood, obtained after recovery from COVID-19. These receptors were collected from an adult who had recovered from COVID-19. Both conserved end residues are trimmed from each CDR3. Clone sizes are given selectively: once, few, many, or a class where the clone is expanded.

TRBV27,NA,TRBJ1-6,ASSLSAQGAPGNSPLH
TRBV10-3,NA,TRBJ1-6,AIRTGKGAPLH
TRBV3-1/TRBV3-2,NA,TRBJ1-1,ASSQDLAGSTEAF
TRBV6-1,NA,TRBJ1-2,ATQRGDYGYT
TRBV27,NA,TRBJ2-7,ASRQGGTYEQY
TRBV6-1,NA,TRBJ1-2,ASRSQGGNYGYT
TRBV7-2,NA,TRBJ1-1,ASSLGAMNTEAF
TRBV6-1,NA,TRBJ2-7,ASSETSGRARDYEQY
TRBV9,NA,TRBJ2-1,ASSVRLAGGPNEQF
TRBV7-9,NA,TRBJ1-1,ASSLQGAGTEAF
TRBV5-1,NA,TRBJ2-2,ASSFTFANTGELF
TRBV24-1,NA,TRBJ1-2,ATSTGTGSYGYT
TRBV6-5,NA,TRBJ1-1,ASSYYRDREAF
TRBV29-1,NA,TRBJ2-7,SVKVSGYEQY
TRBV6-5,NA,TRBJ2-7,ASSYSLAEDEQY
TRBV10-3,NA,TRBJ2-7,AISDEGSPSYEQY
TRBV7-3,NA,TRBJ2-7,ASSSLRTGTLYEQY
TRBV5-4,once,TRBJ2-5,ASSLGSVETQY
TRBV9,NA,TRBJ2-5,ASSVSGKETQY
TRBV18,NA,TRBJ1-2,ASSPYAPGQGSGYT
TRBV5-4,NA,TRBJ2-7,ASSLLGRPYEQY
TRBV7-8,NA,TRBJ1-4,ASSLLGEKLF
TRBV15,NA,TRBJ2-7,ATSRAAGIGAYEQY
TRBV19,NA,TRBJ1-1,ASSVTGVNTEAF
TRBV4-1,NA,TRBJ2-7,ASSQDRQGLGEQY
TRBV30,NA,TRBJ1-2,AWSVNRGDGYT
TRBV3-1/TRBV3-2,NA,TRBJ2-5,ASSQELLAGRETQY
TRBV2,NA,TRBJ2-1,ASSSYTGDEQF
TRBV7-8,NA,TRBJ1-6,ASSQDRGGYSPLH
TRBV5-6,NA,TRBJ1-2,ASSLEGEGELWGYT
TRBV2,NA,TRBJ2-1,ASSLLSAHNEQF
TRBV24-1,NA,TRBJ2-5,ATSDFFAGGNQETQY
TRBV28,NA,TRBJ2-1,ASSPRTHPRGNEQF
TRBV7-9,NA,TRBJ2-7,ASSLEPGRSYEQY
TRBV21-1,NA,TRBJ1-2,ASSKALGGLNYGYT
TRBV3-1/TRBV3-2,NA,TRBJ2-1,ASSQAASYYNEQF
TRBV7-8,NA,TRBJ2-3,ASSLREGPDTQY
TRBV6-1,NA,TRBJ1-5,ASSELRQGAGQPQH
TRBV6-4,NA,TRBJ2-6,ASSDLPGANVLT
TRBV4-1,NA,TRBJ2-7,ASRQADPSYEQY
TRBV27,NA,TRBJ2-7,ASRPSEQGINEQY
TRBV4-2,NA,TRBJ2-5,ASSQELAGEQETQY
TRBV12-3/TRBV12-4,NA,TRBJ2-6,ASSSTGANVLT
TRBV19,NA,TRBJ1-1,ASRTQGNTEAF
TRBV6-5,NA,TRBJ2-7,ASSYSKTFYEQY
TRBV6-6,NA,TRBJ1-5,ASKLTDNQPQH
TRBV19,once,TRBJ1-5,ASNNGVWGNQPQH
TRBV11-2,NA,TRBJ2-5,ASSLGVETQY
TRBV6-5,NA,TRBJ1-2,ASTQTGANYGYT
TRBV7-8,NA,TRBJ2-7,ASSRGQVKYEQY
TRBV27,NA,TRBJ1-4,ASRITGINEKLF
TRBV7-9,NA,TRBJ2-7,ASSLMAYEQY
TRBV28,NA,TRBJ2-7,ASSFLAGVALYEQY
TRBV10-1,NA,TRBJ2-5,ASSENLAEQETQY
TRBV6-5,NA,TRBJ1-4,ASSKRATAVEKLF
TRBV19,NA,TRBJ2-5,ASSSGLATQETQY
TRBV11-2,NA,TRBJ2-5,ASSLTFIETQY